The 25 T cell receptor beta chains listed next were all sequenced from one sample in a study of blood T cell repertoires in COVID-19. Libraries were prepared by immunoSEQ multiplex PCR; TCRdb keeps only in-frame clonotypes and omits some of them. Among 200,000 to 300,000 clones, around 86% were seen once, and the ten largest hold roughly 3.1%. Sequenced: PBMCs or T cells enriched from blood (not recorded which). These receptors were collected from a woman between 35 and 50 years old with acute COVID-19.

The genes are TRBV6-5 and TRBJ1-4; D may be TRBD1 (5 bases). This CDR3 is built from 14 residues. CDR1 is MNHEY, CDR2 SVGAGI, per germline. V lost 6 bases, J lost 8 bases, and 16 bases lay in between. The DNA for the CDR3 is TGTGCCAGCAGCCGGGGGGTAGGCCAAGAAAAACTGTTTTTT. It is translated as CASSRGVGQEKLFF.

The chain employs TRBV5-1 and TRBJ1-6; no clear D. V shed 2 bases and J shed 9 bases, with 12 bases lying between them. Germline CDR1 is SGHRS and CDR2 is YFSETQ. There are 14 residues in the CDR3. Here the CDR3 DNA reads TGCGCCAGCAGCTTCTCGGTCGATGGTTCACCCCTCCACTTT. Its translation: CASSFSVDGSPLHF. Combining the CDR3 with reference TRBV5-1 and TRBJ1-6 gives the whole variable domain KAGVTQTPRYLIKTRGQQVTLSCSPISGHRSVSWYQQTPGQGLQFLFEYFSETQRNKGNFPGRFSGRQFSNSRSEMNVSTLELGDSALYLCASSFSVDGSPLHFGNGTRLTVT.

The V gene is TRBV5-1, the J gene TRBJ1-1; D may be TRBD1 (5 bases). Germline assignment: CDR1 SGHRS and CDR2 YFSETQ. The CDR3 totals 14 residues. Trimming removed 4 bases at V and 0 bases at J, with 10 bases between. CDR3 nucleotide sequence: TGCGCCAGCAGCGGAGACAGCGTGAACACTGAAGCTTTCTTT. Translating gives CASSGDSVNTEAFF.

The chain is built from TRBV3-1 (or the pseudogene TRBV3-2) and TRBJ2-1; 8 positions agree with TRBD2. The length of the CDR3 is 17 residues. Germline V lookup: CDR1 LGHDT, CDR2 YNNKEL (reference sequence). V gave up 5 bases and J gave up 0 bases; unmatched junction bases: 9. The CDR3 protein is CASSEVTSANSYNEQFF. Here the CDR3 DNA reads TGTGCCAGCAGCGAAGTGACTAGCGCGAACTCCTACAATGAGCAGTTCTTC.

CDR3 DNA sequence: TGTGCCAGCAGCTTAAATCTCGGGGATGAGCAGTTCTTC. Translation: CASSLNLGDEQFF. The chain links TRBV7-3 to TRBJ2-1; possibly TRBD2 for D (5 bases). Trimming stripped 1 base from V and 8 bases from J, with 9 bases between. This CDR3 is 13 amino acids long. Germline assignment: CDR1 SGHTA and CDR2 FQGTGA.

This chain links TRBV5-6 with TRBJ2-1, with 9 bases aligning to TRBD1. Germline CDR1 and CDR2: SGHDT and YYEEEE. CDR3 size: 14 residues. Trimming cost V 4 bases and J 5 bases; bases outside gene matches: 4. CDR3 region: CASSVGQGNNEQFF. The DNA of the CDR3 is TGTGCCAGCAGCGTGGGACAGGGTAACAATGAGCAGTTCTTC.

The chain has TRBV5-1 and TRBJ2-5; TRBD2 matches at 8 bases. The CDR3 runs 17 residues. Germline-derived CDR1 and CDR2 are SGHRS and YFSETQ. V was pared by 1 base and J by 1 base, with 9 bases of the junction left unmatched. CDR3 in amino acids: CASSLSIGRGSQETQYF. Written as DNA, the CDR3 is TGCGCCAGCAGCTTGAGTATCGGGAGGGGGAGCCAAGAGACCCAGTACTTC. Looking up the rest from reference TRBV5-1 and TRBJ2-5 gives the full variable domain: KAGVTQTPRYLIKTRGQQVTLSCSPISGHRSVSWYQQTPGQGLQFLFEYFSETQRNKGNFPGRFSGRQFSNSRSEMNVSTLELGDSALYLCASSLSIGRGSQETQYFGPGTRLLVL.

This chain links TRBV27 with TRBJ2-2; no clear D. Trimming stripped 0 bases from V and 6 bases from J, with 5 bases between. Germline CDR1 is MNHEY and CDR2 is SMNVEV (reference sequence). The CDR3 extends over 13 amino acids. The CDR3 DNA is TGTGCCAGCAGTTTATCGAGGTCCGGGGAGCTGTTTTTT. Translating it yields CASSLSRSGELFF.

The rearrangement links TRBV5-1 to TRBJ2-5, with D maybe TRBD2 (5 bases). CDR3 size: 15 residues. Deletions cut 0 bases from V and 1 base from J, with 10 bases between. Germline V gene sequence: CDR1 SGHRS, CDR2 YFSETQ. CDR3 nucleotides: TGCGCCAGCAGCTTGGGGGGAGATGGCCAAGAGACCCAGTACTTC. Translation gives CASSLGGDGQETQYF. Drawing the rest from reference TRBV5-1 and TRBJ2-5, the complete variable domain is KAGVTQTPRYLIKTRGQQVTLSCSPISGHRSVSWYQQTPGQGLQFLFEYFSETQRNKGNFPGRFSGRQFSNSRSEMNVSTLELGDSALYLCASSLGGDGQETQYFGPGTRLLVL.

This rearrangement joins TRBV12-5 to TRBJ1-5; TRBD1 might be the D (5 bases). The V end was cut by 1 base, the J end by 0 bases, with 25 bases between. This CDR3 comprises 21 residues. Looked up from germline, CDR1 is LGHNT and CDR2 is FRNRAP. CDR3 bases: TGTGCTAGTGGTTTGGCAACTCAAGGCCTATGGGGCGATAATAGCAATCAGCCCCAGCATTTT. It yields the protein CASGLATQGLWGDNSNQPQHF.

V gene TRBV7-6 combines with J gene TRBJ2-7; TRBD2 is a possible D gene (6 bases). The germline V gene has CDR1 SGHVS and CDR2 FNYEAQ. Trimming left V 5 bases short and J 1 base short, with 18 bases between. The CDR3 sequence is 16 residues long. The CDR3 DNA reads as TGTGCCAGCAGCCCTACTCCAAAGCGGGCTTCCTACGAGCAGTACTTC. Amino acids: CASSPTPKRASYEQYF.

CDR3 in amino acids: CASSPLQGQGTEAFF. The CDR3 nucleotides are TGTGCCAGTAGTCCCCTACAGGGGCAGGGCACTGAAGCTTTCTTT. The V and J genes are TRBV19 and TRBJ1-1; 7 nucleotides match TRBD1. The germline V gene has CDR1 LNHDA and CDR2 SQIVND (reference sequence). The V and J ends lost 5 bases and 4 bases, in that order; junction bases with no gene match: 10. This CDR3 has 15 amino acids.

This chain links TRBV5-6 with TRBJ2-7, with TRBD1 matching over 8 bases. CDR3 length: 15 residues. The V gene's germline CDR1 is SGHDT and CDR2 YYEEEE. J was trimmed by 0 bases and V by 3 bases; bases with no gene match: 5. The CDR3, as DNA: TGTGCCAGCAGCTCGACCGGGACAGGCTCCTACGAGCAGTACTTC. It specifies CASSSTGTGSYEQYF.

CDR3 in amino acids: CASSPDLAGGLTGELFF. The CDR3 DNA follows: TGCGCCAGCAGCCCGGACTTAGCGGGAGGGCTTACCGGGGAGCTGTTTTTT. The rearrangement links TRBV5-1 to TRBJ2-2; TRBD2 aligns across 11 bases. Germline CDR1 is SGHRS and CDR2 is YFSETQ. This CDR3 is 17 amino acids long. V was pared by 4 bases and J by 5 bases, with 10 bases of the junction left unmatched.

This sequence joins TRBV30 and TRBJ1-4, with D unresolved. CDR1 and CDR2 (germline): GTSNPN, SVGIG (reference sequence). Between the trimmed V and J ends, which lost 3 bases and 6 bases, there was a span of 17 bases. This CDR3 is 15 amino acids long. DNA for the CDR3: TGTGCCTGGAGATCAACCGGGAGCACTTATGAAAAACTGTTTTTT. Protein: CAWRSTGSTYEKLFF.

V usage is TRBV21-1 and J usage is TRBJ1-1. TRBV21-1 represents a pseudogene. CDR3 size: 17 residues. The CDR3 spells CASSPSPSGGRNTEAFF. The CDR3 coding sequence is TGTGCCAGCAGCCCGTCGCCCTCGGGGGGGAGGAACACTGAAGCTTTCTTT.

This chain connects TRBV29-1 to TRBJ1-1; TRBD1 agrees at 9 bases. Unmatched junction bases numbered 4, after V lost 7 bases and J lost 4 bases. Germline lookup yields CDR1 SQVTM and CDR2 ANQGSEA. The CDR3 consists of 12 residues. CDR3 sequence reads: CSAGQGTTEAFF. The CDR3 DNA reads as TGCAGCGCCGGACAGGGGACCACTGAAGCTTTCTTT. Variable domain in full (rest from reference TRBV29-1 and TRBJ1-1): SAVISQKPSRDICQRGTSLTIQCQVDSQVTMMFWYRQQPGQSLTLIATANQGSEATYESGFVIDKFPISRPNLTFSTLTVSNMSPEDSSIYLCSAGQGTTEAFFGQGTRLTVV.

This rearrangement joins TRBV11-2 to TRBJ2-7; D call uncertain. The CDR3 extends over 15 amino acids. CDR1 is SGHAT, CDR2 FQNNGV, per germline. With 2 bases removed from V and 2 bases from J, the gap between germline ends came to 13 bases. CDR3 region: CASSLLGISTYEQYF. CDR3 nucleotide sequence: TGTGCCAGCAGCTTATTGGGCATCTCTACCTACGAGCAGTACTTC. The entire variable domain, with the rest obtained from reference TRBV11-2 and TRBJ2-7, is as follows: EAGVAQSPRYKIIEKRQSVAFWCNPISGHATLYWYQQILGQGPKLLIQFQNNGVVDDSQLPKDRFSAERLKGVDSTLKIQPAKLEDSAVYLCASSLLGISTYEQYFGPGTRLTVT.

This rearrangement joins TRBV10-3 to TRBJ1-1; D gene unclear. The CDR3 covers 12 residues. The V end lost 3 bases, the J end lost 4 bases, and 6 bases lay between the germline ends. CDR1 and CDR2 from the germline V gene are ENHRY and SYGVKD. CDR3 in DNA: TGTGCCATCAGTGACGAGGGCACTGAAGCTTTCTTT. Protein: CAISDEGTEAFF.

V usage is TRBV21-1 and J usage is TRBJ2-1; the D call of TRBD2 is as the table states it, not checked on the DNA. TRBV21-1 is listed as a pseudogene. This CDR3 contains 15 residues. CDR3 amino acids: CASSARRTSTGEQFF. In DNA form, the CDR3 reads TGTGCCAGCAGCGCGCGGCGGACTAGTACGGGTGAGCAGTTCTTC.

The CDR3 DNA reads as TGTGCCTGGGAGCGGGACCGCACAGATACGCAGTATTTT. Translation: CAWERDRTDTQYF. The chain recombines TRBV30 with TRBJ2-3; 7 positions match TRBD2. The CDR3 is made up of 13 amino acids. Germline CDR1 reads GTSNPN; CDR2 reads SVGIG (reference sequence). The J segment lost 1 base and the V segment lost 5 bases, leaving 3 bases of the junction unmatched.

The chain employs TRBV5-1 and TRBJ2-3; D is undetermined. The germline V and J ends were trimmed by 4 bases and 4 bases, with 7 bases remaining between them. Germline V gene data show CDR1 as SGHRS and CDR2 as YFSETQ. There are 12 residues in the CDR3. The CDR3 here is CASSDMSDTQYF. CDR3 in DNA: TGCGCCAGCAGCGACATGTCAGATACGCAGTATTTT. Supplemented by reference TRBV5-1 and TRBJ2-3, the full variable domain reads KAGVTQTPRYLIKTRGQQVTLSCSPISGHRSVSWYQQTPGQGLQFLFEYFSETQRNKGNFPGRFSGRQFSNSRSEMNVSTLELGDSALYLCASSDMSDTQYFGPGTRLTVL.

The chain employs TRBV5-1 and TRBJ2-5; TRBD2 matches 8 bases. The CDR3 spans 15 residues. V shed 4 bases, J shed 2 bases, and the junction held 7 bases outside the gene matches. The germline CDR1 and CDR2 sequences are SGHRS and YFSETQ. The DNA for the CDR3 is TGCGCCAGCAGCCCAAGACTAGCGACACAAGAGACCCAGTACTTC. It specifies CASSPRLATQETQYF.

This clone was seen a few times. This rearrangement joins TRBV5-4 to TRBJ2-3; possible D gene TRBD1, 5 bases. Per germline, CDR1 SGHNT and CDR2 YYREEE (reference sequence). Trimming removed 3 bases at V and 4 bases at J, with 9 bases between. This CDR3 has 13 amino acids. The CDR3 region is CASSSQGPDTQYF. The CDR3, as DNA: TGTGCCAGCAGCTCCCAGGGTCCAGATACGCAGTATTTT.

The chain joins TRBV9 to TRBJ2-1, with D perhaps matching TRBD2 (6 bases). The CDR3 extends over 15 amino acids. Trimming took off 0 bases at V and 7 bases at J, with 14 bases between the two ends. Per germline, CDR1 SGDLS and CDR2 YYNGEE. CDR3 in DNA: TGTGCCAGCAGCGTAGAGACTAGTATAAGGAATGAGCAGTTCTTC. It yields the protein CASSVETSIRNEQFF.